The sequence of this T cell receptor (beta chain) was determined in a study of CDR3 diversity in severe acne. TCRdb re-analysed the PCR reads in MiXCR, keeping a single row per CDR3 protein. In the table there are around 85,000 distinct CDR3 sequences, around 47% of which are singletons. Germline values: CDR1 SNHLY, CDR2 FYNNEI. CDR3 size: 13 residues. With 6 bases clipped from V and 6 bases from J, the junction kept 3 bases outside the gene matches. The sequence came from a male donor with severe acne vulgaris. V and J are TRBV2 and TRBJ2-7, with 12 bases fitting TRBD1. The specimen was blood. CDR3 sequence reads: CASSGTGGAEQYF. Written as DNA, the CDR3 is TGTGCCAGCAGCGGGACAGGGGGCGCCGAGCAGTACTTC.